This TCR beta chain was sequenced during a study of cytomegalovirus exposure and HLA in healthy donors. The primer mix had 60 Vbeta and 13 Jbeta primers. Here immunoSEQ multiplex PCR was the method, and the copy in TCRdb shows in-frame clones only, minus some. The table lists fewer than 150,000 clones, 73% of them singletons. Note on this clone: The antigen remains undetermined.

The CDR3 sequence is 13 residues long. V shed 4 bases and J shed 5 bases, with 12 bases lying between them. Germline lookup yields CDR1 SGHRS and CDR2 YFSETQ. Findings and caveats of the study: The study recorded 150 to 200 TCR beta chains that were cytomegalovirus-associated.

This clonotype was obtained from a human donor in good health. The V gene is TRBV5-1, the J gene TRBJ2-5; tentatively, D is TRBD2 (6 bases). The specimen was PBMCs. The CDR3 DNA reads TGCGCCAGCAGCCGGGGACTGGGGGAGACCCAGTACTTC. Its protein product is CASSRGLGETQYF. Looking up the rest from reference TRBV5-1 and TRBJ2-5 gives the full variable domain: KAGVTQTPRYLIKTRGQQVTLSCSPISGHRSVSWYQQTPGQGLQFLFEYFSETQRNKGNFPGRFSGRQFSNSRSEMNVSTLELGDSALYLCASSRGLGETQYFGPGTRLLVL.